This TCR beta chain appears in the sequencing data of a study of OX40 agonist ivuxolimab in advanced cancers. Study summary: Participants averaged roughly 57 years of age (range about 23 to 79) and were under 90% male.

The CDR3 has 12 residues. CDR1 is SGHDN and CDR2 is FVKESK in the germline V gene. With 4 bases removed from V and 7 bases from J, the gap between germline ends came to 10 bases. Some clones are missing from TCRdb's copy, which holds only in-frame ones; the method was immunoSEQ multiplex PCR. In the table there are over 75,000 clones, 75% to 95% of which are singletons. This clone was detected a few times. This rearrangement joins TRBV14 to TRBJ1-1, with a weak D call TRBD1 (5 bases). The material sequenced was CD4+ or CD8+ T cells sorted from blood, taken in a trial of the OX40 agonist ivuxolimab. This clonotype was sampled from an adult with an advanced solid tumor such as melanoma, head and neck, liver or kidney cancer. The CDR3 sequence: CASSLGTLEAFF. The DNA for the CDR3 is TGTGCCAGCAGCCTTGGGACGCTTGAAGCTTTCTTT.